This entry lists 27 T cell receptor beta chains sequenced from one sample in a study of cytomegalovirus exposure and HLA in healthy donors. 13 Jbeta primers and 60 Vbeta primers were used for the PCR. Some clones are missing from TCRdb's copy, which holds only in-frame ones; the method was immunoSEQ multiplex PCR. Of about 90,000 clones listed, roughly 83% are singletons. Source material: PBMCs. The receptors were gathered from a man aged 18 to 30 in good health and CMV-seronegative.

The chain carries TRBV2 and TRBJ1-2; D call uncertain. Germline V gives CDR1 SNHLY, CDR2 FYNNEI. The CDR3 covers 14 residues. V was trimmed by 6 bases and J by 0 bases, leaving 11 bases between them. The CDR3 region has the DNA TGTGCCAGCAGGTGGCACCAGACTAACTATGGCTACACCTTC. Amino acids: CASRWHQTNYGYTF.

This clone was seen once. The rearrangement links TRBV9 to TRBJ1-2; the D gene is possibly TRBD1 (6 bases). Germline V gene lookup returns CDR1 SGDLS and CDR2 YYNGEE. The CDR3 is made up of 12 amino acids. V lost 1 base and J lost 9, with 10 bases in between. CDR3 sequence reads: CASSVSGDSYTF. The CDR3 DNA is TGTGCCAGCAGCGTATCTGGGGACAGCTACACCTTC.

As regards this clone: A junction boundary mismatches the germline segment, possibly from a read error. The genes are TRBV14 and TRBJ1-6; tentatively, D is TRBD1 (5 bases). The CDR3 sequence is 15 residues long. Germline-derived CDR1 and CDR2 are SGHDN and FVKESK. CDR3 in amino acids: CANSQFSGGNSPLHF. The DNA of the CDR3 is TGTGCCAACAGCCAATTTTCCGGGGGAAATTCACCCCTCCACTTT.

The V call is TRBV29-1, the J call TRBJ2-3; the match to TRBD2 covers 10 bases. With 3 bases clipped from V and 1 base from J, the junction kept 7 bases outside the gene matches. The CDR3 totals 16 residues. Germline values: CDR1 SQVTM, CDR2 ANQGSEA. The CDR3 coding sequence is TGCAGCGTTGAGAACTGGAGCGGGAGGGGCACAGATACGCAGTATTTT. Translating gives CSVENWSGRGTDTQYF.

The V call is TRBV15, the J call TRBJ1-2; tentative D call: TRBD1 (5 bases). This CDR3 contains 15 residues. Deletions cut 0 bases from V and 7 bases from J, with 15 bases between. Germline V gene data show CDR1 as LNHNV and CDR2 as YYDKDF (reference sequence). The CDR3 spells CATSRDGAAVRGYTF. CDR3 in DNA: TGTGCCACCAGCAGAGATGGGGCAGCAGTCCGTGGCTACACCTTC.

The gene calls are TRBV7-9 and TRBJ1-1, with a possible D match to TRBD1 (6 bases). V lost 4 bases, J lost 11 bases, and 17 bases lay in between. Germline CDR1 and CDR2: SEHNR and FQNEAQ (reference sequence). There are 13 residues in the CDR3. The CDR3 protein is CASSWGGGVQAFF. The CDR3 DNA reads TGTGCCAGCAGCTGGGGGGGCGGGGTACAGGCTTTCTTT.

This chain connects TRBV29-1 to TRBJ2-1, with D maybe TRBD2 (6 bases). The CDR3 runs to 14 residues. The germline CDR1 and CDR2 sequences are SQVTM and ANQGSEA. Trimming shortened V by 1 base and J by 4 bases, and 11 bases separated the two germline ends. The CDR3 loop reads CSVEGLESYNEQFF. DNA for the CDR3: TGCAGCGTTGAAGGACTAGAGTCGTACAATGAGCAGTTCTTC.

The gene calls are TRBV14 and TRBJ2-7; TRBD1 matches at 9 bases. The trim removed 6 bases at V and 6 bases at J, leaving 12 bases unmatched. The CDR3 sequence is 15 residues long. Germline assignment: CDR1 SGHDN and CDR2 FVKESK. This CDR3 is CASRNSLGQGSEQYF. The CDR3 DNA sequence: TGTGCCAGCAGAAACTCACTGGGACAGGGCTCCGAGCAGTACTTC. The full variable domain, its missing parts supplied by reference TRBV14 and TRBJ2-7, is EAGVTQFPSHSVIEKGQTVTLRCDPISGHDNLYWYRRVMGKEIKFLLHFVKESKQDESGMPNNRFLAERTGGTYSTLKVQPAELEDSGVYFCASRNSLGQGSEQYFGPGTRLTVT.

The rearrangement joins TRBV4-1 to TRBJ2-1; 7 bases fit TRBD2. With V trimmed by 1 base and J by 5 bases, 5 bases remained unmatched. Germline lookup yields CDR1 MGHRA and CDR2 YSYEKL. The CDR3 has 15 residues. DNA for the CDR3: TGCGCCAGCAGCCAAGCGCCTAGCGGAAACAATGAGCAGTTCTTC. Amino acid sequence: CASSQAPSGNNEQFF.

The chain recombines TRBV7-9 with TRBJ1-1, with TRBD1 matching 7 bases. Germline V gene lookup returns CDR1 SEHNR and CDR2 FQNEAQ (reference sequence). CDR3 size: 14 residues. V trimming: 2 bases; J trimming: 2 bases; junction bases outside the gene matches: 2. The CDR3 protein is CASSLTGDNTEAFF. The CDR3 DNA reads TGTGCCAGCAGCTTAACAGGGGATAACACTGAAGCTTTCTTT.

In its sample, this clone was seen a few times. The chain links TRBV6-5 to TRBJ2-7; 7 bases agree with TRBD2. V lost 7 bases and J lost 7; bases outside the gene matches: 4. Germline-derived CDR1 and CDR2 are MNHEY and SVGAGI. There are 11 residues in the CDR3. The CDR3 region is CASTNGGEQYF. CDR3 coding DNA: TGTGCCAGCACCAACGGGGGGGAGCAGTACTTC.

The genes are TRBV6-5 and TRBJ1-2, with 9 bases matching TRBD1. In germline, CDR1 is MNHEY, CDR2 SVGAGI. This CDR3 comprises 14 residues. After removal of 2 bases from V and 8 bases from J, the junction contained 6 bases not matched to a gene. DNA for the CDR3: TGTGCCAGCAGTTACATGGGACAGGGCAGAGGCTACACCTTC. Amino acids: CASSYMGQGRGYTF.

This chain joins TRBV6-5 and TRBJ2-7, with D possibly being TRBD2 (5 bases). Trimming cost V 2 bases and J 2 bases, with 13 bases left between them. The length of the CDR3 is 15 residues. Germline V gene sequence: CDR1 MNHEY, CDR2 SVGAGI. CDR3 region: CASSYGGVATYEQYF. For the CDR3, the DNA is TGTGCCAGCAGTTACGGAGGCGTCGCGACCTACGAGCAGTACTTC.

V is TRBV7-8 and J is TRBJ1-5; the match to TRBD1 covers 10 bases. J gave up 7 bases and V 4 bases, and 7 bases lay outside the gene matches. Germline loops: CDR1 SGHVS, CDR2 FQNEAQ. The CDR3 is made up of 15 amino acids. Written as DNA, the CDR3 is TGTGCCAGCAGCTCAAGGACAGGGGGTAACCAGCCCCAGCATTTT. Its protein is CASSSRTGGNQPQHF.

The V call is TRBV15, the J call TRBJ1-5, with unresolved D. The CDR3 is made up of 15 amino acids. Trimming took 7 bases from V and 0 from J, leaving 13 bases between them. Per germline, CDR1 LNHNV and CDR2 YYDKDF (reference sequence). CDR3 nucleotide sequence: TGTGCCACCAAATCGACTGAATATAGCAATCAGCCCCAGCATTTT. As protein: CATKSTEYSNQPQHF.

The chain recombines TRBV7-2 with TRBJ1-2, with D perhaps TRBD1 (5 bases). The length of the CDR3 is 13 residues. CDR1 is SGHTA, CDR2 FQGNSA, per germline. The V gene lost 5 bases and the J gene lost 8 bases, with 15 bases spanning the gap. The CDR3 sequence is CASSPSLGGGYTF. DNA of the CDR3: TGTGCCAGCAGCCCCAGCTTGGGGGGGGGCTACACCTTC. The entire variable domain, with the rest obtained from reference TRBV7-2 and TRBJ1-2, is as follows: GAGVSQSPSNKVTEKGKDVELRCDPISGHTALYWYRQSLGQGLEFLIYFQGNSAPDKSGLPSDRFSAERTGGSVSTLTIQRTQQEDSAVYLCASSPSLGGGYTFGSGTRLTVV.

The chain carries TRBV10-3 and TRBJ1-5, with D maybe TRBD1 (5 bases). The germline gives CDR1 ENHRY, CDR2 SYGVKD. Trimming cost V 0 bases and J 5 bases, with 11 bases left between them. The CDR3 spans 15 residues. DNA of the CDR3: TGTGCCATCAGTGAGTCAGGGGCCCGACATCAGCCCCAGCATTTT. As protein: CAISESGARHQPQHF.

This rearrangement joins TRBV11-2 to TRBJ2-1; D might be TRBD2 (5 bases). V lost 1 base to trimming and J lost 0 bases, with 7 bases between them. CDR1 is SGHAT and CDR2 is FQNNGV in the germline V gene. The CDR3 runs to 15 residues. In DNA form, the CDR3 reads TGTGCCAGCAGCTTAGTTCGGGGCTCCTACAATGAGCAGTTCTTC. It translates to CASSLVRGSYNEQFF.

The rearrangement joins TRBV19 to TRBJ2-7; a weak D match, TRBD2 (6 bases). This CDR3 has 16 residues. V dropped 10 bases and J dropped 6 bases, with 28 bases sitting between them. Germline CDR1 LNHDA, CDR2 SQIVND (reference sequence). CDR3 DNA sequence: TGTGCCACTGCACACCGGGGGTCTCCTAAAGGGACCGAGCAGTACTTC. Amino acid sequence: CATAHRGSPKGTEQYF.

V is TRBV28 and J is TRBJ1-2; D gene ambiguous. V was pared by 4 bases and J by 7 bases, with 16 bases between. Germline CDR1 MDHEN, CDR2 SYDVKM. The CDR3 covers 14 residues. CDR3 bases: TGTGCCAGCAGTTCCGGCCCTCTCTCGGGTGGCTACACCTTC. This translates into CASSSGPLSGGYTF.

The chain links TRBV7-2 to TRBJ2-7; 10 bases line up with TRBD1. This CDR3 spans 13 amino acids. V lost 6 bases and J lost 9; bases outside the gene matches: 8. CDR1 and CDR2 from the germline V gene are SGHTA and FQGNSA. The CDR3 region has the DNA TGTGCCAGCAGTTTCACGGGGGACAGGGGGCAGTACTTC. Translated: CASSFTGDRGQYF.

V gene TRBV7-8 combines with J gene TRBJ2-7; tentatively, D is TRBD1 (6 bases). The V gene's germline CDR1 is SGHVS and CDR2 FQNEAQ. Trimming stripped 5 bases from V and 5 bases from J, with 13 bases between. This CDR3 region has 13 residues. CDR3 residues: CASSPPRGNEQYF. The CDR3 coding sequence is TGTGCCAGCAGCCCCCCCAGGGGAAACGAGCAGTACTTC.

The CDR3 DNA is TGTGCCTGGAGACCAAGGGAGTCTGGAAACACCATATATTTT. Encoded protein: CAWRPRESGNTIYF. The V call is TRBV30, the J call TRBJ1-3; D gene unclear. Looked up from germline, CDR1 is GTSNPN and CDR2 is SVGIG (reference sequence). The V gene lost 3 bases and the J gene lost 1 base, with 10 bases spanning the gap. The CDR3 has 14 amino acids. Supplemented by reference TRBV30 and TRBJ1-3, the full variable domain reads SQTIHQWPATLVQPVGSPLSLECTVEGTSNPNLYWYRQAAGRGLQLLFYSVGIGQISSEVPQNLSASRPQDRQFILSSKKLLLSDSGFYLCAWRPRESGNTIYFGEGSWLTVV.

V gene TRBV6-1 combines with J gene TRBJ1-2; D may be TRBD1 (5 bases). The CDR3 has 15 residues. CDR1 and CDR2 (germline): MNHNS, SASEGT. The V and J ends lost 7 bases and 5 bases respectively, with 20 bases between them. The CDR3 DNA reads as TGTGCCAGCACCTCCCTTGGGGCGGATCTTTATGGCTACACCTTC. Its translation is CASTSLGADLYGYTF.

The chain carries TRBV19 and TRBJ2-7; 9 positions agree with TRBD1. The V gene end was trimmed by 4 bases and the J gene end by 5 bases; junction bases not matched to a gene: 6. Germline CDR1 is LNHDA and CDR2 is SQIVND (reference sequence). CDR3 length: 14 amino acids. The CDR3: CASSTGTGSHEQYF. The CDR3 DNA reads TGTGCCAGTAGTACCGGGACAGGGTCCCACGAGCAGTACTTC.

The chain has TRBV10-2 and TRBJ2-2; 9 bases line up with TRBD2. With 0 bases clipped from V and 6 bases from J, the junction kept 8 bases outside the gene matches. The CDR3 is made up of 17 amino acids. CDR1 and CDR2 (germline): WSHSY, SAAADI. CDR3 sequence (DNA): TGCGCCAGCAGTGAGTCGACGGGACTAGCTGTCCCCGGGGAGCTGTTTTTT. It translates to CASSESTGLAVPGELFF.

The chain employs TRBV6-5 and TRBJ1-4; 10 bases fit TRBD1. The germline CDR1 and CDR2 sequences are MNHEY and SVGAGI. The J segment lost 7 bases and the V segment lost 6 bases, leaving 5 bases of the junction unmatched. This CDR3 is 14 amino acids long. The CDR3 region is CASRRTGGIEKLFF. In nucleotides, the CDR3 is TGTGCCAGCAGACGGACAGGGGGAATTGAAAAACTGTTTTTT.